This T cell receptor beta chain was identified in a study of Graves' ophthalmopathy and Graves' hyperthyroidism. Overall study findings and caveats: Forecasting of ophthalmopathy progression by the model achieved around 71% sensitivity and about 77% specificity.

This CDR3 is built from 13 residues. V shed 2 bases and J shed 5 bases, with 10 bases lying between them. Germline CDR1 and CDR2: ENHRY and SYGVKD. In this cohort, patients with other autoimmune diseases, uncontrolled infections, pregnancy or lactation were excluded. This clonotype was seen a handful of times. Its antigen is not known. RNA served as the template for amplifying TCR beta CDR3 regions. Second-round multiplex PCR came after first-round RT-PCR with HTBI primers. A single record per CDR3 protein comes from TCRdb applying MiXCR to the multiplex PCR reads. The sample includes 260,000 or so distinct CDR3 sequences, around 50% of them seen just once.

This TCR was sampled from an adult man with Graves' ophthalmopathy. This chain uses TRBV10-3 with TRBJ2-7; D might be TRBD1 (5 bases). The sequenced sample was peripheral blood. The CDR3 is CAISETRQNEQYF. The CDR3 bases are TGTGCCATCAGTGAGACCCGACAGAACGAGCAGTACTTC.